Presented here are 25 T cell receptor beta chains from one specimen sequenced in a study of blood T cell repertoires in COVID-19 (dated by TCRdb to about 2020). The library was produced with the immunoSEQ multiplex PCR assay. Imported from immuneACCESS, the table was reduced by TCRdb to in-frame sequences with V and J called. These copies leave out some clones; in studies compared against another copy, an unresolved V gene accounts for under half, and the cause of the remainder is not known. The sample data list around 150,000 clones, and around 93% of these were observed just once. The ten largest clones add up to 4.6% of the sample. The specimen sequenced was peripheral blood. These TCRs come from a woman aged 50 to 60 with acute or convalescent COVID-19.

The CDR3 DNA is TGCGCCAGCAGCTTCGGAAAAAGCGGGACTGAAGCTTTCTTT. Translating it yields CASSFGKSGTEAFF. The chain has TRBV5-1 and TRBJ1-1; D ambiguous. Trimming left V 2 bases short and J 5 bases short, with 13 bases between. The CDR3 totals 14 residues. Germline assignment: CDR1 SGHRS and CDR2 YFSETQ.

J is TRBJ2-7 and V is TRBV28; 7 bases line up with TRBD1. The CDR3 sequence is 14 residues long. Germline values: CDR1 MDHEN, CDR2 SYDVKM. After removal of 2 bases from V and 3 bases from J, the junction contained 4 bases not matched to a gene. The CDR3 loop is CASSLPGQNYEQYF. The DNA for the CDR3 is TGTGCCAGCAGTTTACCGGGACAGAACTACGAGCAGTACTTC.

V and J are TRBV30 and TRBJ1-6; possible D gene TRBD1, 6 bases. Trimming removed 8 bases at V and 6 bases at J, with 8 bases between. Germline V gives CDR1 GTSNPN, CDR2 SVGIG (reference sequence). This CDR3 region has 11 residues. CDR3 coding DNA: TGTGCCCTGGACAGTAATTCACCCCTCCACTTT. Amino acid sequence: CALDSNSPLHF.

The chain recombines TRBV18 with TRBJ1-2; D is undetermined. The V end was cut by 4 bases, the J end by 6 bases, with 15 bases between. Germline loops: CDR1 KGHSH, CDR2 LQKENI. CDR3 length: 14 residues. The CDR3 DNA follows: TGTGCCAGCTCACTTTGGGCGGGCGTCCATGGCTACACCTTC. Translation: CASSLWAGVHGYTF.

The chain couples TRBV27 to TRBJ1-5; 11 bases are a match to TRBD1. This CDR3 is 18 amino acids long. The V gene's germline CDR1 is MNHEY and CDR2 SMNVEV (reference sequence). The ends lost 0 bases at V and 9 bases at J; junction bases unmatched: 13. The CDR3 DNA reads TGTGCCAGCAGTTTATCCGTAATTGGAGGACAGGGGGCCTGGCCCCAGCATTTT. It yields the protein CASSLSVIGGQGAWPQHF.

V usage is TRBV12-3 or TRBV12-4 and J usage is TRBJ1-1; a weak D match, TRBD1 (5 bases). The CDR3 length is 13 residues. Trimming left V 5 bases short and J 11 bases short, with 18 bases between. The CDR3: CASSNPGHSRAFF. CDR3 bases: TGTGCCAGCAGTAACCCAGGGCACTCTCGGGCTTTCTTT.

This sequence joins TRBV29-1 and TRBJ1-3; 7 bases agree with TRBD1. V shed 7 bases, J shed 5 bases, and the junction held 8 bases outside the gene matches. Germline V gene lookup returns CDR1 SQVTM and CDR2 ANQGSEA. CDR3 size: 13 residues. In DNA form, the CDR3 reads TGCAGCGCAAAAGCAGGGGGTCGAAACACCATATATTTT. Translation gives CSAKAGGRNTIYF.

V usage is TRBV7-6 and J usage is TRBJ2-1; 10 nucleotides agree with TRBD2. This CDR3 comprises 17 residues. Germline V gives CDR1 SGHVS, CDR2 FNYEAQ. The junction had 11 bases not matched to a gene; V was cut back by 6 bases and J by 3 bases. This chain's CDR3 is CASRPSAGGKVYNEQFF. The CDR3, as DNA: TGTGCCAGCAGACCCTCAGCGGGGGGGAAGGTCTACAATGAGCAGTTCTTC.

The V gene is TRBV12-3 or TRBV12-4, the J gene TRBJ1-5, with D tentatively TRBD1 (5 bases). V was shortened by 6 bases and J by 6 bases, with 12 bases between the two germline ends. CDR3 size: 13 residues. CDR3 DNA: TGTGCCAGCAGCCAAGACAGAGTTCAGCCCCAGCATTTT. Protein sequence: CASSQDRVQPQHF.

The J gene is TRBJ1-3, the V gene TRBV6-6; D unclear. Trimming removed 5 bases at V and 0 bases at J, with 8 bases between. The CDR3 is made up of 14 amino acids. Germline values: CDR1 MNHNY, CDR2 SVGAGI (reference sequence). As DNA, the CDR3 is TGTGCCAGCAGTGGGCTCTACTCTGGAAACACCATATATTTT. It is translated as CASSGLYSGNTIYF.

V gene TRBV11-2 combines with J gene TRBJ2-5, with D possibly TRBD1 on 6 matching bases. This CDR3 region has 13 residues. CDR1 is SGHAT, CDR2 FQNNGV, per germline. V lost 1 base to trimming and J lost 10 bases, with 13 bases between them. As DNA, the CDR3 is TGTGCCAGCAGCTTAGGTTTTGGGGACAACCAGTACTTC. Translated, it gives CASSLGFGDNQYF.

This clone has a single count. This sequence joins TRBV27 and TRBJ1-6; TRBD1 is a possible D gene (6 bases). The CDR3 consists of 14 residues. With 6 bases removed from V and 6 bases from J, the gap between germline ends came to 12 bases. Germline lookup yields CDR1 MNHEY and CDR2 SMNVEV (reference sequence). The CDR3 bases are TGTGCCAGCAGCCGTGGACAGATTAATTCACCCCTCCACTTT. Its protein is CASSRGQINSPLHF.

The V call is TRBV28, the J call TRBJ1-5; D ambiguous. From germline, CDR1 is MDHEN and CDR2 SYDVKM. Between the trimmed V and J ends, which lost 2 bases and 6 bases, there was a span of 20 bases. The CDR3 loop spans 17 amino acids. CDR3 coding DNA: TGTGCCAGCAGTTTAGGCCGCAGCGGGGTGGGTGGTCAGCCCCAGCATTTT. This translates into CASSLGRSGVGGQPQHF.

This clone has just one count. The V gene is TRBV4-1, the J gene TRBJ2-5; 9 nucleotides line up with TRBD2. Germline V gene data show CDR1 as MGHRA and CDR2 as YSYEKL. This CDR3 is 16 amino acids long. V lost 0 bases, J lost 5 bases, and 7 bases stayed unmatched. The DNA for the CDR3 is TGCGCCAGCAGCCAAGATGGCGGGGGGGCCGGGGAGACCCAGTACTTC. It specifies CASSQDGGGAGETQYF.

The chain links TRBV2 to TRBJ2-1; D gene ambiguous. Germline V gene data show CDR1 as SNHLY and CDR2 as FYNNEI. The CDR3 sequence is 16 residues long. The V gene lost 9 bases and the J gene lost 2 bases, with 20 bases spanning the gap. The CDR3 DNA is TGTGCCAGTCGCTACCGGGTCGCGAAGGCCTACAATGAGCAGTTCTTC. Its protein is CASRYRVAKAYNEQFF.

This rearrangement joins TRBV24-1 to TRBJ1-4, with D possibly being TRBD1 (6 bases). The CDR3 consists of 19 residues. The germline gives CDR1 KGHDR, CDR2 SFDVKD. V lost 0 bases, J lost 4 bases, and 20 bases lay in between. The CDR3: CATSDLITGSSFNNEKLFF. In DNA form, the CDR3 reads TGTGCCACCAGTGATTTGATAACAGGGAGCTCGTTCAATAATGAAAAACTGTTTTTT.

The chain carries TRBV28 and TRBJ2-7; D uncertain. V lost 3 bases to trimming and J lost 5 bases, with 11 bases between them. Germline loops: CDR1 MDHEN, CDR2 SYDVKM. This CDR3 region has 13 residues. CDR3: CASSFAGSDEQYF. In DNA form, the CDR3 reads TGTGCCAGCAGTTTCGCAGGATCGGACGAGCAGTACTTC. Full variable domain (rest looked up from reference TRBV28 and TRBJ2-7): DVKVTQSSRYLVKRTGEKVFLECVQDMDHENMFWYRQDPGLGLRLIYFSYDVKMKEKGDIPEGYSVSREKKERFSLILESASTNQTSMYLCASSFAGSDEQYFGPGTRLTVT.

The chain uses TRBV10-3 and TRBJ2-3; 7 bases align to TRBD2. Germline CDR1 ENHRY, CDR2 SYGVKD. Trimming at V came to 6 bases and at J to 6 bases, leaving 3 bases not matched to a gene. The CDR3 contains 12 residues. CDR3 protein: CAISGTTDTQYF. The CDR3 DNA reads TGTGCCATCAGCGGGACTACTGATACGCAGTATTTT.

The chain combines TRBV28 with TRBJ2-3, with D hard to call. Germline CDR1 MDHEN, CDR2 SYDVKM. Trimming pared 6 bases from V and 6 bases from J, leaving 19 bases between. The CDR3 totals 15 residues. DNA of the CDR3: TGTGCCAGCAGACTTATTAGCAGTGAATGGGATACGCAGTATTTT. This gives the protein CASRLISSEWDTQYF. The full variable domain, rest sourced from reference TRBV28 and TRBJ2-3, is DVKVTQSSRYLVKRTGEKVFLECVQDMDHENMFWYRQDPGLGLRLIYFSYDVKMKEKGDIPEGYSVSREKKERFSLILESASTNQTSMYLCASRLISSEWDTQYFGPGTRLTVL.

This rearrangement joins TRBV13 to TRBJ2-1, with TRBD1 identical over 10 bases. The CDR3 spans 13 residues. Germline CDR1 PRHDT, CDR2 FYEKMQ (reference sequence). V was clipped by 4 bases and J by 11 bases; unmatched bases: 5. CDR3 sequence: CASSSLDRGQQFF. In DNA form, the CDR3 reads TGTGCCAGCAGCTCACTCGACAGGGGGCAGCAGTTCTTC. The variable domain in full, completed from reference TRBV13 and TRBJ2-1, reads AAGVIQSPRHLIKEKRETATLKCYPIPRHDTVYWYQQGPGQDPQFLISFYEKMQSDKGSIPDRFSAQQFSDYHSELNMSSLELGDSALYFCASSSLDRGQQFFGPGTRLTVL.

The chain joins TRBV10-3 to TRBJ2-1, with 16 bases matching TRBD2. Germline-derived CDR1 and CDR2 are ENHRY and SYGVKD. V shed 7 bases, J shed 9 bases, and the junction held 9 bases outside the gene matches. This CDR3 has 16 amino acids. The CDR3 DNA is TGTGCCATCAATGGAGAGGGACTAGCGGGAGGGGGTGAGCAGTTCTTC. Protein sequence: CAINGEGLAGGGEQFF.

The rearrangement uses TRBV25-1 and TRBJ1-4, with TRBD1 matching 9 bases. Per the germline V gene, CDR1 is MGHDK and CDR2 is SYGVNS. CDR3 length: 14 residues. J gave up 7 bases and V 8 bases, and 8 bases lay outside the gene matches. The CDR3 nucleotides read TGTGCCAGCGGTGTACAGGGGGCAGGTGAAAAACTGTTTTTT. Its protein product is CASGVQGAGEKLFF.

This chain connects TRBV28 to TRBJ2-7, with a possible D match to TRBD1 (6 bases). The V gene lost 3 bases and the J gene lost 5 bases, with 8 bases spanning the gap. The CDR3 spans 12 residues. Per germline, CDR1 MDHEN and CDR2 SYDVKM. CDR3: CASSFRGNEQYF. As DNA, the CDR3 is TGTGCCAGCAGTTTCAGGGGAAACGAGCAGTACTTC. Full variable domain (remainder filled in from reference TRBV28 and TRBJ2-7): DVKVTQSSRYLVKRTGEKVFLECVQDMDHENMFWYRQDPGLGLRLIYFSYDVKMKEKGDIPEGYSVSREKKERFSLILESASTNQTSMYLCASSFRGNEQYFGPGTRLTVT.

The chain recombines TRBV9 with TRBJ2-2; the D gene is possibly TRBD2 (6 bases). This CDR3 region has 14 residues. Germline V gene data show CDR1 as SGDLS and CDR2 as YYNGEE. Trimming cost V 0 bases and J 9 bases, with 12 bases left between them. CDR3 sequence: CASSVVRDSRELFF. The CDR3, as DNA: TGTGCCAGCAGCGTAGTAAGGGACTCCCGGGAGCTGTTTTTT.

CDR3: CASSPYEQYF. For the CDR3, the DNA is TGTGCCAGCAGCCCTTACGAGCAGTACTTC. The genes are TRBV21-1 and TRBJ2-7; the table's TRBD2 call for D was not verified on the DNA. TRBV21-1 is a recognized pseudogene. The CDR3 extends over 10 amino acids.